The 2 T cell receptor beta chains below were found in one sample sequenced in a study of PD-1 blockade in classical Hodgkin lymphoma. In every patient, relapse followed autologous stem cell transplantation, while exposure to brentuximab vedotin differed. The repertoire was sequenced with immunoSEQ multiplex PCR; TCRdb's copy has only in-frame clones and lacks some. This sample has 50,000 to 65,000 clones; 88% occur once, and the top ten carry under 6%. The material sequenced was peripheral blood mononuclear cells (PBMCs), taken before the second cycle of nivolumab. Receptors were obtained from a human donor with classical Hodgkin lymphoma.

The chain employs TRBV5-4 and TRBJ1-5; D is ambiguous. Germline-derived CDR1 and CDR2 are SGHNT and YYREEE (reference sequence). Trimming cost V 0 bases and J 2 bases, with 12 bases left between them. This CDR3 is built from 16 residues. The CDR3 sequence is CASSLGGSEGNQPQHF. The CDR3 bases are TGTGCCAGCAGCTTGGGAGGGTCTGAGGGCAATCAGCCCCAGCATTTT.

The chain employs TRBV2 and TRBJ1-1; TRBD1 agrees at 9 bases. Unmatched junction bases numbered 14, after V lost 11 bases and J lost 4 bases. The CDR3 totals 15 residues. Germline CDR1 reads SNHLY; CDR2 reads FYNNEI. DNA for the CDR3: TGTGCCGACACGTCCTACGGGACAGGGTCCACTGAAGCTTTCTTT. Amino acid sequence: CADTSYGTGSTEAFF. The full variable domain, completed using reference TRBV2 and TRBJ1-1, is EPEVTQTPSHQVTQMGQEVILRCVPISNHLYFYWYRQILGQKVEFLVSFYNNEISEKSEIFDDQFSVERPDGSNFTLKIRSTKLEDSAMYFCADTSYGTGSTEAFFGQGTRLTVV.